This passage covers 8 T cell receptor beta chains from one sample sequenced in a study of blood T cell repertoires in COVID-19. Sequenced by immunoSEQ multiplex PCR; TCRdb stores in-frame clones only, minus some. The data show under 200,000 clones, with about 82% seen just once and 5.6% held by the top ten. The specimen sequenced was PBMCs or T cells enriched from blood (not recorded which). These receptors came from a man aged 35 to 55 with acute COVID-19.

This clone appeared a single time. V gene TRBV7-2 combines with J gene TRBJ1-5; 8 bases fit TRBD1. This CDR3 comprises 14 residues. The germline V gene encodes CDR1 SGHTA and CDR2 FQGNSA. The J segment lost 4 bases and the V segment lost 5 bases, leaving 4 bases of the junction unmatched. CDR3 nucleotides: TGTGCCAGCAGCGCCCGACAGGGGAATCAGCCCCAGCATTTT. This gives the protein CASSARQGNQPQHF.

The DNA of the CDR3 is TGTGCCAGCAGTTCGACCAGGGAACGGGCTAATGAAAAACTGTTTTTT. Encoded protein: CASSSTRERANEKLFF. The chain has TRBV27 and TRBJ1-4, with D possibly TRBD1 on 5 matching bases. Germline assignment: CDR1 MNHEY and CDR2 SMNVEV (reference sequence). The CDR3 sequence is 16 residues long. V was clipped by 4 bases and J by 3 bases, with 15 bases between them.

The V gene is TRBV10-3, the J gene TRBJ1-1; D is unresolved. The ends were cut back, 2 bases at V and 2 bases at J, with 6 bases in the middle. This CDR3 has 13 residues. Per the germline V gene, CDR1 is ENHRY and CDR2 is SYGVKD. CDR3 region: CAISEPPNTEAFF. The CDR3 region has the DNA TGTGCCATCAGTGAGCCCCCTAACACTGAAGCTTTCTTT.

As DNA, the CDR3 is TGTGCCAGCAGCCTACAGGGCTGGGAAGAGACCCAGTACTTC. Translated, it gives CASSLQGWEETQYF. The V call is TRBV9, the J call TRBJ2-5; TRBD1 is a possible D gene (6 bases). The CDR3 length is 14 residues. CDR1 SGDLS and CDR2 YYNGEE come from the germline V gene. Trimming pared 4 bases from V and 3 bases from J, leaving 13 bases between.

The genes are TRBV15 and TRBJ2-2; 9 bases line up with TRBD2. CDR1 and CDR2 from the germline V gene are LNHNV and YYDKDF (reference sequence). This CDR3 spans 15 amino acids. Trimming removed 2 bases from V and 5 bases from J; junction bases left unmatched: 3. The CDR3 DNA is TGTGCCACCAGCAGACTAGCGGGACGGACCGGGGAGCTGTTTTTT. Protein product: CATSRLAGRTGELFF.

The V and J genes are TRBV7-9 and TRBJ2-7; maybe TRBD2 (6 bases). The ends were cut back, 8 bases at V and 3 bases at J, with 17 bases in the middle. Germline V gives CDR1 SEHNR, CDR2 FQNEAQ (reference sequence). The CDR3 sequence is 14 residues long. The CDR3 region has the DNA TGTGCCAGCCGCGGGACCGCGGTTAACTACGAGCAGTACTTC. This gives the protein CASRGTAVNYEQYF.

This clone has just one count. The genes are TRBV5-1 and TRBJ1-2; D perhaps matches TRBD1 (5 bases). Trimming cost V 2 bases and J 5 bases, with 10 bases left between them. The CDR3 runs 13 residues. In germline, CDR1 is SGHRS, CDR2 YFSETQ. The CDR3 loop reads CASSFGTGYGYTF. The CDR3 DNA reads TGCGCCAGCAGCTTCGGAACAGGTTATGGCTACACCTTC.

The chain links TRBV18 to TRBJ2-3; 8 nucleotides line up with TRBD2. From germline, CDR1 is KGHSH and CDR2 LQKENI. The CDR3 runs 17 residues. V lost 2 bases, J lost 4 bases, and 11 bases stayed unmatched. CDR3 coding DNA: TGTGCCAGCTCACCAATGGGGACTAGTAGAGGGTCAGATACGCAGTATTTT. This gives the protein CASSPMGTSRGSDTQYF.